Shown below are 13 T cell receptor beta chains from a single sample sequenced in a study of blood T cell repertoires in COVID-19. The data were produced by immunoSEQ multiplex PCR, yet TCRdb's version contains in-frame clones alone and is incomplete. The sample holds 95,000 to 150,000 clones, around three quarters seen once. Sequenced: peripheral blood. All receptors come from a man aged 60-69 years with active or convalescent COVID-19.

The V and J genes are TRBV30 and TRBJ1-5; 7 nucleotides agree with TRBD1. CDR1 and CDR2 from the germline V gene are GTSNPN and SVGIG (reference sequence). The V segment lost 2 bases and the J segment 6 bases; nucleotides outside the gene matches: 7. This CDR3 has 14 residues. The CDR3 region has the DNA TGTGCCTGGAGTCTCAAAGGGGGCAGTCAGCCCCAGCATTTT. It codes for CAWSLKGGSQPQHF.

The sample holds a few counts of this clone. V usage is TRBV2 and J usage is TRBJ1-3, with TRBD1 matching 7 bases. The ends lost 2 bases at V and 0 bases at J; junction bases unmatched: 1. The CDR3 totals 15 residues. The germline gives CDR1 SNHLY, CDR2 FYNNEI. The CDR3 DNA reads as TGTGCCAGCAGTGAATACAGGGGCTCTGGAAACACCATATATTTT. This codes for CASSEYRGSGNTIYF.

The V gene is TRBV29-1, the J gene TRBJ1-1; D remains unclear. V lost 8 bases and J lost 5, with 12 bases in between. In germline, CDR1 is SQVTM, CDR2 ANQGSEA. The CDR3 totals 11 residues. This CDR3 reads CSFLTGTEAFF. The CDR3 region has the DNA TGCAGCTTCCTCACGGGGACTGAAGCTTTCTTT.

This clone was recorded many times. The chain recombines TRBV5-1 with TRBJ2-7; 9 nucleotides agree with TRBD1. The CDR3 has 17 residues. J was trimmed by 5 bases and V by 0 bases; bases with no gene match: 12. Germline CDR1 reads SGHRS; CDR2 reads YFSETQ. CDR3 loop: CASSLAPTGTGSNEQYF. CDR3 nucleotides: TGCGCCAGCAGCTTGGCCCCGACGGGGACAGGGTCGAACGAGCAGTACTTC.

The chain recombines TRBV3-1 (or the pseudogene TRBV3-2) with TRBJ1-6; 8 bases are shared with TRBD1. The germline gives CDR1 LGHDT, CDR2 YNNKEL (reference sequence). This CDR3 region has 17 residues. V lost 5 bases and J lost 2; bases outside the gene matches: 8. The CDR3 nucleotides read TGTGCCAGCAGCAGAAAGACAGGGGCCCCCTATAATTCACCCCTCCACTTT. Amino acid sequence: CASSRKTGAPYNSPLHF.

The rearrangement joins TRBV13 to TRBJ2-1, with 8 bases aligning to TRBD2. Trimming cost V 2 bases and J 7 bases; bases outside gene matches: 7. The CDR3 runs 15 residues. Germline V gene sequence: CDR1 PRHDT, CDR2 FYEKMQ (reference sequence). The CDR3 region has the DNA TGTGCCAGCAGCTTACGGGAGGGCCGAGGGAATGAGCAGTTCTTC. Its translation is CASSLREGRGNEQFF.

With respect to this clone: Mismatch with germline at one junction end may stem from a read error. The chain's CDR3 is CASSVGGRANNIQYF. Here the CDR3 DNA reads TGTGCCAGCAGCGTAGGCGGGAGGGCCAATAACATTCAGTACTTC. The chain combines TRBV9 with TRBJ2-4, with 9 positions matching TRBD2. This CDR3 contains 15 residues. Germline CDR1 reads SGDLS; CDR2 reads YYNGEE.

The chain's CDR3 is CASSSTGGWETQYF. CDR3 nucleotide sequence: TGCGCCAGCAGCTCAACAGGGGGCTGGGAGACCCAGTACTTC. V and J are TRBV5-1 and TRBJ2-5, with 9 bases identical to TRBD1. The CDR3 has 14 residues. With 3 bases clipped from V and 5 bases from J, the junction kept 5 bases outside the gene matches. Germline values: CDR1 SGHRS, CDR2 YFSETQ.

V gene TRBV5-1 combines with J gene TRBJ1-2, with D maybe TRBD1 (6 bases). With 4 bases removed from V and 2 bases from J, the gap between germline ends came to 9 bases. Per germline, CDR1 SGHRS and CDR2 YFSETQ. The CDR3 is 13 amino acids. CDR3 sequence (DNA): TGCGCCAGCAGCCTCGGACAGAACTATGGCTACACCTTC. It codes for CASSLGQNYGYTF.

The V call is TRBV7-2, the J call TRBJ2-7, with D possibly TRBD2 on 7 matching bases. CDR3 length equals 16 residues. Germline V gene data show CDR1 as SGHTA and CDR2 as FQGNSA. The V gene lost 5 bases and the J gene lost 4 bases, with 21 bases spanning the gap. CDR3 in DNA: TGTGCCAGCAGCCGGGGGGCGGGGCGGGAACGGTACGAGCAGTACTTC. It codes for CASSRGAGRERYEQYF.

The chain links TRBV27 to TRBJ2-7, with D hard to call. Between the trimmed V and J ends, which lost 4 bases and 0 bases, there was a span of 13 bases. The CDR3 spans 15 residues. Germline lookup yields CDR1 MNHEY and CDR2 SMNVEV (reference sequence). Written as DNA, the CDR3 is TGTGCCAGCAGTTCCCAAAGAGCGTTCTCCTACGAGCAGTACTTC. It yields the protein CASSSQRAFSYEQYF.

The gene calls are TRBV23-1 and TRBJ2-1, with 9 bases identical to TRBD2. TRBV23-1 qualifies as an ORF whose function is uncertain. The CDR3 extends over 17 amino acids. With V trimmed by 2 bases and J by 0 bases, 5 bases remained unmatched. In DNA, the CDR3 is TGCGCCAGCAGTCAACGGACTAGCGAGAGCTCCTACAATGAGCAGTTCTTC. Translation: CASSQRTSESSYNEQFF.

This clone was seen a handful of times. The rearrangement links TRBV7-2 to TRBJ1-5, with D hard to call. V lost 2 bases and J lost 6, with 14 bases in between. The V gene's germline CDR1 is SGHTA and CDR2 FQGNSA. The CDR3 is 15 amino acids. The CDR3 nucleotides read TGTGCCAGCAGCTTATACTACGGAGCCGGTCAGCCCCAGCATTTT. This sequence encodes CASSLYYGAGQPQHF.